This entry features one T cell receptor beta chain sequence. This specimen comes from a study of shared clonotypes between healthy human individuals. Repertoires were generated with immunoSEQ multiplex PCR, while TCRdb's copy carries only in-frame clones and drops some. In the table there are some 1.5 million clones, around 95% of which are singletons. Naive CD45RA+ and memory CD45RA-negative subsets were split from CD4+ cells. The CDR3 runs 12 residues. Germline CDR1 SGHTA, CDR2 FQGTGA. The V and J ends lost 2 bases and 5 bases respectively, with 5 bases between them. The clonotype originates from a man aged 30 to 45 in good health. Sequenced material: naive CD4+ T cells sorted from blood. Regarding subset: CD45RA+ positively selected. The rearrangement joins TRBV7-3 to TRBJ2-3; no clear D gene. CDR3 residues: CASSLGVDTQYF. In nucleotides, the CDR3 is TGTGCCAGCAGCTTAGGAGTAGATACGCAGTATTTT. Drawing the rest from reference TRBV7-3 and TRBJ2-3, the complete variable domain is GAGVSQTPSNKVTEKGKYVELRCDPISGHTALYWYRQSLGQGPEFLIYFQGTGAADDSGLPNDRFFAVRPEGSVSTLKIQRTERGDSAVYLCASSLGVDTQYFGPGTRLTVL.